The clone carrying this TCR beta chain was detected a few times. Antigen: not known. The data originate from a study of T cells in Graves' hyperthyroidism and ophthalmopathy. Study summary: Once the initial diagnosis was made, peripheral blood was obtained before any treatment. Findings and limits, study-wide: Most thyroid clonotypes expanded above 0.001 were also detected in blood.

The CDR3 spans 13 residues. CDR1 is LGHNA, CDR2 YSLEER, per germline. Trimming cost V 0 bases and J 6 bases, with 8 bases left between them. RNA transcripts served as the template for amplifying TCR beta CDR3 regions. Researchers ran a first-round RT-PCR on the TCR CDR3 using the HTBI primer set. Via MiXCR, TCRdb re-called the multiplex PCR reads, giving one row per CDR3 protein. The sample includes about 840,000 distinct CDR3 sequences, more than 30% of them seen just once. The V and J genes are TRBV4-3 and TRBJ1-1; D gene uncertain. The clonotype comes from a man between 18 and 29 years old with Graves' hyperthyroidism. The sequenced sample was blood. The CDR3 sequence is CASSQDKSAEAFF. The CDR3, as DNA: TGCGCCAGCAGCCAAGATAAAAGCGCTGAAGCTTTCTTT.